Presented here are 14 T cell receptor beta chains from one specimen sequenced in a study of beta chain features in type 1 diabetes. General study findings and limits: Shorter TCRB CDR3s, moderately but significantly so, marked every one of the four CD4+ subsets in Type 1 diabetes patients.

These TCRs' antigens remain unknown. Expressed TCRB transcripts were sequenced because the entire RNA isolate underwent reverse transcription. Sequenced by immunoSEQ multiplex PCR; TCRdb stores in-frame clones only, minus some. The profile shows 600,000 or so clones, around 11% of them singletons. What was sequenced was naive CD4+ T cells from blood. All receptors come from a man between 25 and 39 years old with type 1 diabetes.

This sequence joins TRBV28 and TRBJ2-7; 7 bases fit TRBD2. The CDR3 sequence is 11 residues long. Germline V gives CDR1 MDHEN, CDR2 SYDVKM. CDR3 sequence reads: CAAARGDEQYF. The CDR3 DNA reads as TGTGCAGCGGCCCGGGGGGACGAGCAGTACTTC.

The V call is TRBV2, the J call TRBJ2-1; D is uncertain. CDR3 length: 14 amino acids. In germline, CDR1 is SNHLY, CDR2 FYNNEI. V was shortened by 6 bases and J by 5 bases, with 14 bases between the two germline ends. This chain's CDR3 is CASRVGSLHNEQFF. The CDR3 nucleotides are TGTGCCAGCAGGGTGGGTTCACTGCACAATGAGCAGTTCTTC.

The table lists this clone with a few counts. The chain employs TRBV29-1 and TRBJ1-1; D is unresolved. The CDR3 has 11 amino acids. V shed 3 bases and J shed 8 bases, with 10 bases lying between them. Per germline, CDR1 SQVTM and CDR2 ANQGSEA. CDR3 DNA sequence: TGCAGCGTTGACTTTTCCCGGGAAGCTTTCTTT. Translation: CSVDFSREAFF. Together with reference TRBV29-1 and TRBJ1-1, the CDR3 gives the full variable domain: SAVISQKPSRDICQRGTSLTIQCQVDSQVTMMFWYRQQPGQSLTLIATANQGSEATYESGFVIDKFPISRPNLTFSTLTVSNMSPEDSSIYLCSVDFSREAFFGQGTRLTVV.

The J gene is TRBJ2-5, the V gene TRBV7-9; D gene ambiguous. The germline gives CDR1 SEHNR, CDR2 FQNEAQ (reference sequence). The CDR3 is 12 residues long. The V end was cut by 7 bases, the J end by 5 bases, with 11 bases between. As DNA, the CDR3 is TGTGCCAGCACCCCTTCACGGGAGACCCAGTACTTC. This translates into CASTPSRETQYF.

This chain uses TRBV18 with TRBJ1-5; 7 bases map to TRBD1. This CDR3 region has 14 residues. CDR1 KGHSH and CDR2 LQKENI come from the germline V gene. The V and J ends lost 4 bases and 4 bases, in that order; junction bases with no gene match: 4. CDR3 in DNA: TGTGCCAGCTCACTACAGGGGAAGAATCAGCCCCAGCATTTT. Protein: CASSLQGKNQPQHF.

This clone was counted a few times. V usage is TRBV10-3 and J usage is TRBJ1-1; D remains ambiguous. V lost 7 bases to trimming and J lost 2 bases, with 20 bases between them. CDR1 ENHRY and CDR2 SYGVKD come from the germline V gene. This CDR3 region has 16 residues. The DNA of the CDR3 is TGTGCCATCATGGCCCAACCTCGAGCGGTTAACACTGAAGCTTTCTTT. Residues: CAIMAQPRAVNTEAFF.

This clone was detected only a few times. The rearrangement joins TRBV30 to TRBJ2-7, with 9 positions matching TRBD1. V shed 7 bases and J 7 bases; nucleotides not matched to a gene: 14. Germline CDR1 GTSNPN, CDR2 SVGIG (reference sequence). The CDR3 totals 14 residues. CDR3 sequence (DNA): TGTGCCTCCCAGTTCGCGGACAGGGGTTGGGAGCAGTACTTC. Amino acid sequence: CASQFADRGWEQYF. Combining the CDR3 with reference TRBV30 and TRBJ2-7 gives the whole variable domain SQTIHQWPATLVQPVGSPLSLECTVEGTSNPNLYWYRQAAGRGLQLLFYSVGIGQISSEVPQNLSASRPQDRQFILSSKKLLLSDSGFYLCASQFADRGWEQYFGPGTRLTVT.

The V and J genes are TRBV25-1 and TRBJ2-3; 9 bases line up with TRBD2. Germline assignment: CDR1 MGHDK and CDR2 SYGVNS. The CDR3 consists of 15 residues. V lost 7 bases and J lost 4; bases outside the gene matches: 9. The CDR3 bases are TGTGCCAGCACATCCGGCGGGGGGGTGCCAGATACGCAGTATTTT. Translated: CASTSGGGVPDTQYF.

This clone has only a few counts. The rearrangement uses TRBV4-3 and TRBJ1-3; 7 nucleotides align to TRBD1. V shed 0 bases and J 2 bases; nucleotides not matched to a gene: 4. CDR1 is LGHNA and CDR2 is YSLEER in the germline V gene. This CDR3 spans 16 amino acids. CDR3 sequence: CASSQEGRGPGNTIYF. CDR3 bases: TGCGCCAGCAGCCAAGAAGGGAGGGGGCCTGGAAACACCATATATTTT.

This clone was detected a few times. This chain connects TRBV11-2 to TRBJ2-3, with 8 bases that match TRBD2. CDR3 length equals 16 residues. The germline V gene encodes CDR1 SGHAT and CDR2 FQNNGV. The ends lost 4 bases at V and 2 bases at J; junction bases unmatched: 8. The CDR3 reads CASSSHGGDITDTQYF. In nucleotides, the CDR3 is TGTGCCAGCAGCTCCCACGGGGGGGACATCACAGATACGCAGTATTTT.

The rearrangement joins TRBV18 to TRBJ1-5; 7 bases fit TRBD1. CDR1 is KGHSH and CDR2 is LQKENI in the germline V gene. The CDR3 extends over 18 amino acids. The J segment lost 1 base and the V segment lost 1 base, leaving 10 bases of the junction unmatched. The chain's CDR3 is CASSPRTIDRASNQPQHF. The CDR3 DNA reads TGTGCCAGCTCACCACGAACCATCGACAGGGCGAGCAATCAGCCCCAGCATTTT.

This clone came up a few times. Here the CDR3 DNA reads TGTGCCAGCAGTTCGACAGGGGGCTTTGGAAACACCATATATTTT. Translated, it gives CASSSTGGFGNTIYF. The J gene is TRBJ1-3, the V gene TRBV6-6, with 10 bases aligning to TRBD1. The CDR3 is 15 residues long. CDR1 and CDR2 (germline): MNHNY, SVGAGI (reference sequence). Losses at the gene ends were 4 bases for V and 3 bases for J; bases not matched to a gene: 3.

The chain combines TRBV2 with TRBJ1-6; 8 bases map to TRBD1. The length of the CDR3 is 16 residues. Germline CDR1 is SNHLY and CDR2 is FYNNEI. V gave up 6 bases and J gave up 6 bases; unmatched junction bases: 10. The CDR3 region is CASSPSWTGSNSPLHF. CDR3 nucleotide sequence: TGTGCCAGCAGCCCTAGCTGGACAGGGAGTAATTCACCCCTCCACTTT. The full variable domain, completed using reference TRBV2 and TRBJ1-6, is EPEVTQTPSHQVTQMGQEVILRCVPISNHLYFYWYRQILGQKVEFLVSFYNNEISEKSEIFDDQFSVERPDGSNFTLKIRSTKLEDSAMYFCASSPSWTGSNSPLHFGNGTRLTVT.

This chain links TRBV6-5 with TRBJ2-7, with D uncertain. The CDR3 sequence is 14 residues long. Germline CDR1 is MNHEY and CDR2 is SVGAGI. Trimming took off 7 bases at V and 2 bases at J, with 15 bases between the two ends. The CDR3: CASNDIQDPYEQYF. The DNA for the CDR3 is TGTGCCAGCAATGACATCCAAGACCCCTACGAGCAGTACTTC.